Each of the 27 T cell receptor beta chains below was sequenced from the same sample in a study of cytomegalovirus exposure and HLA in healthy donors. TCRdb's table, derived via immunoSEQ multiplex PCR, lists solely in-frame clones and lacks some. The table shows 110,000 or so clones, with roughly 88% occurring only once. Sequenced sample: PBMCs. These receptors were collected from a man younger than 30 in good health and CMV-seronegative.

The V gene is TRBV10-2, the J gene TRBJ2-5, with 10 bases fitting TRBD2. V gave up 4 bases and J gave up 2 bases; unmatched junction bases: 7. The germline V gene encodes CDR1 WSHSY and CDR2 SAAADI. The CDR3 is 16 residues long. This CDR3 is CASSVAGLAVQETQYF. The CDR3 DNA reads TGCGCCAGCAGTGTTGCAGGACTAGCGGTACAAGAGACCCAGTACTTC.

The rearrangement uses TRBV19 and TRBJ2-1, with D possibly TRBD2 on 5 matching bases. This CDR3 spans 14 amino acids. The V and J ends lost 5 bases and 4 bases respectively, with 12 bases between them. Germline lookup yields CDR1 LNHDA and CDR2 SQIVND (reference sequence). CDR3 bases: TGTGCCAGTAGTCCCCAGCGGAGATACAATGAGCAGTTCTTC. Protein: CASSPQRRYNEQFF.

This rearrangement joins TRBV19 to TRBJ2-3, with 8 bases lining up with TRBD2. V shed 3 bases, J shed 5 bases, and the junction held 10 bases outside the gene matches. Germline V gives CDR1 LNHDA, CDR2 SQIVND (reference sequence). The CDR3 spans 16 residues. The CDR3 DNA is TGTGCCAGTAGTATGTTCACTAGCGGCGGAATAGATACGCAGTATTTT. This codes for CASSMFTSGGIDTQYF.

The V call is TRBV5-1, the J call TRBJ1-3; tentative D call: TRBD1 (5 bases). The CDR3 covers 14 residues. CDR1 and CDR2 from the germline V gene are SGHRS and YFSETQ. With 5 bases removed from V and 3 bases from J, the gap between germline ends came to 12 bases. CDR3 DNA sequence: TGCGCCAGCAGAGAAGCAGGGAATGGAAACACCATATATTTT. Its protein product is CASREAGNGNTIYF.

The CDR3 loop is CASSFRTGELPGELFF. In DNA form, the CDR3 reads TGCGCCAGCAGCTTCCGGACGGGGGAACTCCCCGGGGAGCTGTTTTTT. The chain links TRBV5-1 to TRBJ2-2, with D perhaps matching TRBD2 (6 bases). CDR1 is SGHRS, CDR2 YFSETQ, per germline. The CDR3 spans 16 residues. V gave up 2 bases and J gave up 6 bases, with 17 bases separating them.

CDR3 in DNA: TGTGCCAGCAGTAAAAGGCAGGCGAACACCGGGGAGCTGTTTTTT. It is translated as CASSKRQANTGELFF. The chain couples TRBV7-9 to TRBJ2-2, with D unresolved. The germline V gene encodes CDR1 SEHNR and CDR2 FQNEAQ (reference sequence). CDR3 length: 15 residues. V was shortened by 6 bases and J by 0 bases, with 11 bases between the two germline ends. Using reference TRBV7-9 and TRBJ2-2 for the parts outside the CDR3, the full variable domain is DTGVSQNPRHKITKRGQNVTFRCDPISEHNRLYWYRQTLGQGPEFLTYFQNEAQLEKSRLLSDRFSAERPKGSFSTLEIQRTEQGDSAMYLCASSKRQANTGELFFGEGSRLTVL.

J is TRBJ1-5 and V is TRBV25-1; D is unclear. V was trimmed by 5 bases and J by 0 bases, leaving 17 bases between them. This CDR3 is built from 17 residues. In germline, CDR1 is MGHDK, CDR2 SYGVNS. Written as DNA, the CDR3 is TGTGCCAGCAGTCCCCGCGGCAGCGATTATAGCAATCAGCCCCAGCATTTT. Translation: CASSPRGSDYSNQPQHF.

The chain couples TRBV2 to TRBJ2-3, with TRBD2 matching over 7 bases. The CDR3 contains 13 residues. The germline V gene has CDR1 SNHLY and CDR2 FYNNEI. The junction had 2 bases not matched to a gene; V was cut back by 3 bases and J by 5 bases. The CDR3 loop reads CASSDSGIDTQYF. The CDR3 DNA reads as TGTGCCAGCAGTGACAGCGGGATAGATACGCAGTATTTT.

The rearrangement joins TRBV29-1 to TRBJ2-4, with 8 nucleotides matching TRBD1. CDR1 and CDR2 from the germline V gene are SQVTM and ANQGSEA. CDR3 length: 16 residues. J lost 1 base, V lost 5 bases, and 10 bases had no gene match. CDR3 DNA sequence: TGCAGCGTTTGTGGACAGGGATTGGAGGCCAAAAACATTCAGTACTTC. Protein sequence: CSVCGQGLEAKNIQYF.

The chain links TRBV5-1 to TRBJ1-1, with 9 nucleotides matching TRBD1. Trimming removed 4 bases from V and 4 bases from J; junction bases left unmatched: 20. The CDR3 consists of 19 residues. Germline CDR1 is SGHRS and CDR2 is YFSETQ. CDR3 nucleotides: TGCGCCAGCAGCCCATCCCTCCTAGGGACAGGGTATGGTATCACTGAAGCTTTCTTT. It specifies CASSPSLLGTGYGITEAFF. The full variable domain, rest sourced from reference TRBV5-1 and TRBJ1-1, is KAGVTQTPRYLIKTRGQQVTLSCSPISGHRSVSWYQQTPGQGLQFLFEYFSETQRNKGNFPGRFSGRQFSNSRSEMNVSTLELGDSALYLCASSPSLLGTGYGITEAFFGQGTRLTVV.

This clone was observed a single time. The chain uses TRBV28 and TRBJ1-1; tentative D call: TRBD1 (6 bases). Germline assignment: CDR1 MDHEN and CDR2 SYDVKM. V was shortened by 5 bases and J by 7 bases, with 14 bases between the two germline ends. The CDR3 has 13 amino acids. DNA of the CDR3: TGTGCCAGCAGTGAGGACAGACGCCTTGAAGCTTTCTTT. Translated: CASSEDRRLEAFF.

This clone was detected only once. The CDR3 DNA reads TGTGCCAGCAGCACCAGGTGGGGCGGGGCCAACGTCCTGACTTTC. Its translation is CASSTRWGGANVLTF. This sequence joins TRBV7-2 and TRBJ2-6; D might be TRBD1 (5 bases). Germline CDR1 is SGHTA and CDR2 is FQGNSA. V gave up 5 bases and J gave up 4 bases, with 12 bases separating them. The CDR3 is made up of 15 amino acids. Combining the CDR3 with reference TRBV7-2 and TRBJ2-6 gives the whole variable domain GAGVSQSPSNKVTEKGKDVELRCDPISGHTALYWYRQSLGQGLEFLIYFQGNSAPDKSGLPSDRFSAERTGGSVSTLTIQRTQQEDSAVYLCASSTRWGGANVLTFGAGSRLTVL.

This clone was seen a handful of times. V usage is TRBV10-1 and J usage is TRBJ1-5; D is undetermined. Germline V lookup: CDR1 WNHNN, CDR2 SYGVQD (reference sequence). CDR3 length: 14 residues. Trimming pared 3 bases from V and 3 bases from J, leaving 9 bases between. As DNA, the CDR3 is TGCGCCAGCAGTGAAGCGAACTACAATCAGCCCCAGCATTTT. Translating gives CASSEANYNQPQHF.

J is TRBJ2-1 and V is TRBV5-6, with a weak D call TRBD2 (6 bases). The germline V gene has CDR1 SGHDT and CDR2 YYEEEE. The CDR3 loop spans 16 amino acids. V dropped 4 bases and J dropped 0 bases, with 14 bases sitting between them. The CDR3 protein is CASSPSSGSSYNEQFF. Here the CDR3 DNA reads TGTGCCAGCAGCCCGAGTAGCGGAAGCTCCTACAATGAGCAGTTCTTC.

The J gene is TRBJ1-2, the V gene TRBV29-1, with D possibly TRBD1 on 5 matching bases. This CDR3 region has 13 residues. V shed 7 bases and J shed 5 bases, with 17 bases lying between them. Germline CDR1 SQVTM, CDR2 ANQGSEA. CDR3 sequence: CSAKIRAGYGYTF. The CDR3 bases are TGCAGCGCCAAGATCAGGGCAGGGTATGGCTACACCTTC.

The chain uses TRBV19 and TRBJ2-6, with TRBD1 matching over 9 bases. CDR1 is LNHDA and CDR2 is SQIVND in the germline V gene (reference sequence). This CDR3 contains 15 residues. Losses at the gene ends were 11 bases for V and 0 bases for J; bases not matched to a gene: 5. CDR3 region: CAGGQGDSGANVLTF. CDR3 coding DNA: TGTGCCGGGGGACAGGGAGACTCTGGGGCCAACGTCCTGACTTTC.

The chain has TRBV7-9 and TRBJ1-2, with 7 bases fitting TRBD1. This CDR3 has 13 amino acids. V was pared by 5 bases and J by 5 bases, with 5 bases of the junction left unmatched. Per germline, CDR1 SEHNR and CDR2 FQNEAQ (reference sequence). This CDR3 is CASSPDRTYGYTF. The CDR3 bases are TGTGCCAGCAGCCCGGACAGGACTTATGGCTACACCTTC.

This clone has only one observation. The CDR3 DNA sequence: TGTGCCAGCAGGCTAGCGGGGGACACAGATACGCAGTATTTT. Protein product: CASRLAGDTDTQYF. The rearrangement joins TRBV5-6 to TRBJ2-3; 10 nucleotides match TRBD2. V dropped 5 bases and J dropped 2; count of bases not matched to a gene: 2. Germline V gene lookup returns CDR1 SGHDT and CDR2 YYEEEE. The CDR3 spans 14 residues.

V is TRBV7-9 and J is TRBJ1-1; 12 nucleotides match TRBD1. In germline, CDR1 is SEHNR, CDR2 FQNEAQ (reference sequence). Germline trimming cut 6 bases from V and 11 bases from J; bases unmatched to any gene: 7. The CDR3 consists of 13 residues. The CDR3: CASRTGTGGAAFF. The DNA of the CDR3 is TGTGCCAGCAGAACCGGGACAGGGGGCGCGGCTTTCTTT.

The genes are TRBV7-7 and TRBJ1-4; 7 bases align to TRBD1. The CDR3 spans 15 residues. Germline V gene sequence: CDR1 SSHAT, CDR2 FNYEAQ (reference sequence). J was trimmed by 8 bases and V by 1 base; bases with no gene match: 7. In DNA form, the CDR3 reads TGTGCCAGCAGCTTAGGACAGGGCGCGGACGAAAAACTGTTTTTT. This encodes CASSLGQGADEKLFF.

The V call is TRBV6-1, the J call TRBJ2-3, with D tentatively TRBD1 (6 bases). Per germline, CDR1 MNHNS and CDR2 SASEGT. Trimming pared 0 bases from V and 4 bases from J, leaving 14 bases between. The CDR3 has 16 amino acids. CDR3 region: CASSEAGNRASDTQYF. CDR3 in DNA: TGTGCCAGCAGTGAAGCGGGAAACAGGGCCTCAGATACGCAGTATTTT.

The rearrangement links TRBV19 to TRBJ2-2, with D perhaps matching TRBD1 (6 bases). The CDR3 runs to 18 residues. Germline V gives CDR1 LNHDA, CDR2 SQIVND (reference sequence). Trimming stripped 5 bases from V and 0 bases from J, with 19 bases between. The CDR3 region is CASSWSRGPKANTGELFF. CDR3 nucleotide sequence: TGTGCCAGTAGTTGGAGCAGGGGTCCAAAAGCGAACACCGGGGAGCTGTTTTTT.

This chain joins TRBV11-3 and TRBJ2-1; 8 nucleotides line up with TRBD2. This CDR3 is 14 amino acids long. V lost 3 bases, J lost 5 bases, and 3 bases stayed unmatched. From germline, CDR1 is SGHNT and CDR2 YENEEA. CDR3 protein: CASSFFSGDNEQFF. In DNA form, the CDR3 reads TGTGCCAGCAGCTTTTTTAGCGGGGACAATGAGCAGTTCTTC.

This rearrangement joins TRBV27 to TRBJ2-7; maybe TRBD2 (6 bases). Germline CDR1 is MNHEY and CDR2 is SMNVEV (reference sequence). Trimming removed 4 bases at V and 2 bases at J, with 9 bases between. CDR3 length: 13 amino acids. CDR3 region: CASSYRTTYEQYF. The CDR3 coding sequence is TGTGCCAGCAGTTATCGGACTACCTACGAGCAGTACTTC.

The chain employs TRBV10-1 and TRBJ1-1; 9 nucleotides match TRBD1. V lost 3 bases and J lost 1; bases outside the gene matches: 9. This CDR3 has 17 residues. CDR1 is WNHNN and CDR2 is SYGVQD in the germline V gene (reference sequence). The CDR3 protein is CASSDPHGQGQNTEAFF. As DNA, the CDR3 is TGCGCCAGCAGTGATCCCCATGGACAGGGGCAGAACACTGAAGCTTTCTTT.

The chain combines TRBV10-1 with TRBJ1-1; D possibly corresponds to TRBD1 (5 bases). The CDR3 is made up of 14 amino acids. In germline, CDR1 is WNHNN, CDR2 SYGVQD (reference sequence). The V gene lost 4 bases and the J gene lost 0 bases, with 9 bases spanning the gap. Written as DNA, the CDR3 is TGCGCCAGCAGTGCGGCAGGGATGAACACTGAAGCTTTCTTT. It codes for CASSAAGMNTEAFF.

This clone has only one observation. The V gene is TRBV27, the J gene TRBJ1-4, with 8 bases that match TRBD1. With 6 bases clipped from V and 5 bases from J, the junction kept 2 bases outside the gene matches. CDR1 and CDR2 from the germline V gene are MNHEY and SMNVEV (reference sequence). The length of the CDR3 is 13 residues. CDR3 region: CASRTGVNEKLFF. The CDR3 DNA is TGTGCCAGCAGGACAGGGGTCAATGAAAAACTGTTTTTT.